A selection of T cell receptor beta chains follows, all from one sample in a study of blood T cell repertoires in COVID-19. TCRdb keeps only in-frame clones here, not all; method: immunoSEQ multiplex PCR. This table has some 320,000 clones, approximately 89% appearing once. Specimen: peripheral blood. These receptors came from a woman aged 25 to 39 who had recovered from COVID-19. Each CDR3 is given with its conserved first and last residue.

v_gene,j_gene,CDR3aa
TRBV5-1,TRBJ1-1,CASSSGQGIAEAFF
TRBV5-4,TRBJ2-1,CASSRQTDGRAWYRWNEQFF
TRBV28,TRBJ2-5,CASSLPGAGAGRAQYF
TRBV7-9,TRBJ2-5,CASSSEETQYF
TRBV6-6,TRBJ2-5,CASRSVQETQYF
TRBV24-1,TRBJ2-7,CATSDTAGGYEQYF
TRBV7-8,TRBJ2-5,CASRIEGVRKTQYF
TRBV25-1,TRBJ2-4,CASGSRAKNIQYF
TRBV9,TRBJ2-1,CASSATGLAHEQFF
TRBV6-5,TRBJ1-1,CASTRWGGVSTEAFF
TRBV28,TRBJ1-2,CASSRGGARKGLYGYTF
TRBV9,TRBJ1-2,CASSVGTGFNYGYTF
TRBV7-2,TRBJ2-3,CASSLFGGGRSTDTQYF
TRBV5-4,TRBJ2-3,CASTPSGGGATDTQYF
TRBV19,TRBJ2-2,CASSKTGGFTGELFF
TRBV7-9,TRBJ1-1,CASSLRGTGWAFF
TRBV6-1,TRBJ1-1,CASSEVGTLNTEAFF
TRBV5-1,TRBJ1-1,CASSLGGLDTEAFF
TRBV11-3,TRBJ2-3,CASSLGESNTDTQYF
TRBV27,TRBJ2-7,CASSSRGIREQYF
TRBV11-2,TRBJ1-4,CASSLVVRSGNEKLFF
TRBV11-1,TRBJ1-1,CASSRVGGATEAFF
TRBV7-2,TRBJ1-5,CASSREAQPQHF
TRBV10-3,TRBJ2-7,CAISESAGSHEQYF
TRBV6-5,TRBJ2-2,CASSSTGLNTGELFF
TRBV5-6,TRBJ1-2,CASSFGGGYTF
TRBV6-5,TRBJ2-3,CASSGQGPTDTQYF
TRBV6-1,TRBJ1-6,CASSEWDRRNSPLHF
TRBV5-6,TRBJ1-2,CASSLFESLPYGYTF
TRBV19,TRBJ2-2,CASSRGGGGLAGELFF
TRBV6-1,TRBJ2-7,CASSDLAGGEYEQYF
TRBV5-6,TRBJ1-4,CASSQGQGNEKLFF
TRBV29-1,TRBJ2-3,CSVRGPNTDTQYF
TRBV7-8,TRBJ2-3,CASSLETTQGYSTDTQYF
TRBV5-1,TRBJ1-1,CASSPPNSGRTEAFF
TRBV11-2,TRBJ1-3,CASSKTGTNSGNTIYF
TRBV2,TRBJ2-6,CASTQSGANVLTF
TRBV27,TRBJ2-7,CASRTSGGYEQYF
TRBV15,TRBJ1-4,CATSRVGRANEKLFF
TRBV20-1,TRBJ2-1,CSASGVRLYNEQFF
TRBV2,TRBJ2-3,CASSEEEYTDTQYF